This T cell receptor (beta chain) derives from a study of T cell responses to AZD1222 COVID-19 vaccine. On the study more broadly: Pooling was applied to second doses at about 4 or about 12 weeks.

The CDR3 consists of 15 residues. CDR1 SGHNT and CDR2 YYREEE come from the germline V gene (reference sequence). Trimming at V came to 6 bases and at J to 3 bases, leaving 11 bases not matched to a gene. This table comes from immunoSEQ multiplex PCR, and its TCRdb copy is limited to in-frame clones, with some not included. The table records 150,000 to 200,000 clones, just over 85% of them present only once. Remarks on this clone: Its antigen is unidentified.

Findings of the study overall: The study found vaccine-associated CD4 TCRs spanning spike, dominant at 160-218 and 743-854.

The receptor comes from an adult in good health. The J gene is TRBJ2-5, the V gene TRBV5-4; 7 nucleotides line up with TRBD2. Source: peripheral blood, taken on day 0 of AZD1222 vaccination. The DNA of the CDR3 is TGTGCCAGCACCTGGGGGGGAGGGAATGAAGAGACCCAGTACTTC. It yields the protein CASTWGGGNEETQYF.